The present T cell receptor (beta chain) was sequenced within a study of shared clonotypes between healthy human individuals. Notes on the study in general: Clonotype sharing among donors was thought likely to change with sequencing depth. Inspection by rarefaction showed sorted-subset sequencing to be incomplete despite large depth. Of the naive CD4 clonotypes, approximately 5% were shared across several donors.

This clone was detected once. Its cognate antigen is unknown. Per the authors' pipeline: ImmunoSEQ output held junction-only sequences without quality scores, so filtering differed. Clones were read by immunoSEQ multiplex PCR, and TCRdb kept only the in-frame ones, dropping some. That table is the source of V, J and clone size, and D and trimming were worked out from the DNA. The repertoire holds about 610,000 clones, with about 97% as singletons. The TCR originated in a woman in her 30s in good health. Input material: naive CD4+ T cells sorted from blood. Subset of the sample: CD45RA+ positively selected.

CDR3 in amino acids: CASSLAGQGVLGEQYF. The CDR3 nucleotides are TGCGCCAGCAGCTTGGCCGGACAGGGGGTTTTGGGAGAGCAGTACTTC. The chain combines TRBV5-1 with TRBJ2-7, with TRBD1 matching over 10 bases. Germline V gives CDR1 SGHRS, CDR2 YFSETQ. With V trimmed by 0 bases and J by 7 bases, 10 bases remained unmatched. This CDR3 is built from 16 residues.